The 27 T cell receptor beta chains listed next were all sequenced from one sample in a study of blood T cells in healthy people across ages. A second PCR, run for roughly 7 to 12 cycles, used a sample-barcoded 5' primer plus a J-beta primer mix. TCRdb re-called the 5' RACE reads with MiXCR, one entry per CDR3 protein. The table lists over a million distinct CDR3 sequences, around 45% of them singletons, with approximately 17% in the top ten. Material: blood. These receptors all come from a woman aged 55-70 years in good health.

The V and J genes are TRBV27 and TRBJ2-7; D gene unclear. The V end lost 10 bases, the J end lost 7 bases, and 20 bases lay between the germline ends. CDR1 and CDR2 (germline): MNHEY, SMNVEV (reference sequence). There are 13 residues in the CDR3. CDR3 region: CATLAAFGHEQYF. The CDR3 region has the DNA TGTGCCACCCTTGCGGCATTTGGTCATGAGCAGTACTTC.

This chain links TRBV10-2 with TRBJ2-6; D call uncertain. The V gene lost 2 bases and the J gene lost 3 bases, with 5 bases spanning the gap. Germline values: CDR1 WSHSY, CDR2 SAAADI. The CDR3 sequence is 14 residues long. The CDR3 is CASSETYGANVLTF. CDR3 DNA sequence: TGCGCCAGCAGTGAGACCTATGGGGCCAACGTCCTGACTTTC.

The chain recombines TRBV28 with TRBJ2-1; 10 nucleotides agree with TRBD2. This CDR3 region has 15 residues. Unmatched junction bases numbered 4, after V lost 4 bases and J lost 4 bases. Germline CDR1 and CDR2: MDHEN and SYDVKM. CDR3 nucleotides: TGTGCCAGCAGTTACGGGACTAGCGCATACAATGAGCAGTTCTTC. Translation gives CASSYGTSAYNEQFF. Full variable domain (missing parts from reference TRBV28 and TRBJ2-1): DVKVTQSSRYLVKRTGEKVFLECVQDMDHENMFWYRQDPGLGLRLIYFSYDVKMKEKGDIPEGYSVSREKKERFSLILESASTNQTSMYLCASSYGTSAYNEQFFGPGTRLTVL.

This chain links TRBV20-1 with TRBJ2-1; the D call may be TRBD1 or TRBD2 (5 bases each). Trimming shortened V by 5 bases and J by 2 bases, and 10 bases separated the two germline ends. Germline-derived CDR1 and CDR2 are DFQATT and SNEGSKA (reference sequence). CDR3 length: 13 amino acids. CDR3: CSAGRGAYNEQFF. The CDR3 nucleotides read TGCAGTGCTGGCAGAGGGGCCTACAATGAGCAGTTCTTC.

This clonotype occurred a few times. V and J are TRBV6-1 and TRBJ2-3; 10 positions agree with TRBD2. The trim removed 4 bases at V and 2 bases at J, leaving 6 bases unmatched. Germline values: CDR1 MNHNS, CDR2 SASEGT. This CDR3 region has 16 residues. The DNA of the CDR3 is TGTGCCAGCAGTGTATCTAGCGGGAGCCCCACAGATACGCAGTATTTT. It specifies CASSVSSGSPTDTQYF.

This clonotype was recorded only once. With a much larger clone just one base away, this may be a read error. The chain joins TRBV25-1 to TRBJ1-1; D possibly corresponds to TRBD1 (5 bases). From germline, CDR1 is MGHDK and CDR2 SYGVNS. The CDR3 covers 11 residues. The CDR3 sequence: CAGSWGTEAFF. For the CDR3, the DNA is TGTGCCGGCAGTTGGGGGACTGAAGCTTTCTTT.

The V call is TRBV7-9, the J call TRBJ2-5; 7 bases align to TRBD2. V dropped 3 bases and J dropped 1; count of bases not matched to a gene: 11. The CDR3 extends over 17 amino acids. From germline, CDR1 is SEHNR and CDR2 FQNEAQ (reference sequence). CDR3 residues: CASSFLAALGVQETQYF. In nucleotides, the CDR3 is TGTGCCAGCAGCTTTCTAGCGGCCCTAGGGGTCCAAGAGACCCAGTACTTC.

The V gene is TRBV9, the J gene TRBJ2-3, with D possibly being TRBD2 (6 bases). CDR1 is SGDLS and CDR2 is YYNGEE in the germline V gene. The germline V and J ends were trimmed by 2 bases and 3 bases, with 13 bases remaining between them. This CDR3 spans 15 amino acids. The CDR3 DNA follows: TGTGCCAGCAGCGTTCTAGCGAGGAGAACAGATACGCAGTATTTT. Its translation: CASSVLARRTDTQYF.

This chain connects TRBV27 to TRBJ2-1; D ambiguous. The germline V gene has CDR1 MNHEY and CDR2 SMNVEV (reference sequence). V dropped 7 bases and J dropped 4 bases, with 14 bases sitting between them. The CDR3 sequence is 14 residues long. DNA for the CDR3: TGTGCCAGCATGGGCACAGCCCCGTACAATGAGCAGTTCTTC. It yields the protein CASMGTAPYNEQFF.

The chain recombines TRBV12-3 or TRBV12-4 with TRBJ1-1, with 7 bases fitting TRBD1. The CDR3 length is 15 residues. J gave up 4 bases and V 6 bases, and 11 bases lay outside the gene matches. The CDR3 nucleotides are TGTGCCAGCAGCCCAGATCAGGACAGGTCCACTGAAGCTTTCTTT. Protein sequence: CASSPDQDRSTEAFF.

This clonotype was seen a single time. The V call is TRBV9, the J call TRBJ2-1, with D possibly being TRBD2 (5 bases). Germline V gene lookup returns CDR1 SGDLS and CDR2 YYNGEE. Trimming pared 0 bases from V and 6 bases from J, leaving 16 bases between. The CDR3 runs to 16 residues. The CDR3: CASSVGASLRSNEQFF. CDR3 DNA: TGTGCCAGCAGCGTAGGGGCTAGCTTGCGGTCCAATGAGCAGTTCTTC.

The rearrangement joins TRBV5-1 to TRBJ2-3; 7 bases fit TRBD2. The CDR3 loop spans 18 amino acids. V shed 2 bases and J 2 bases; nucleotides not matched to a gene: 14. Looked up from germline, CDR1 is SGHRS and CDR2 is YFSETQ. CDR3 in amino acids: CASSLHGGTNLDTDTQYF. CDR3 in DNA: TGCGCCAGCAGCTTACATGGAGGGACTAACTTAGACACAGATACGCAGTATTTT.

There are a few counts of this clonotype. The chain links TRBV10-3 to TRBJ1-6; D perhaps matches TRBD1 (5 bases). Per germline, CDR1 ENHRY and CDR2 SYGVKD. V lost 8 bases and J 8 bases, leaving 13 bases between the germline ends. This CDR3 has 13 residues. The CDR3 loop reads CAIGTSRDSPLHF. The CDR3 DNA is TGTGCCATCGGGACTTCTCGGGATTCACCCCTCCACTTT.

This clonotype appeared a few times. The chain is built from TRBV7-2 and TRBJ2-1; no clear D gene. The CDR3 covers 13 residues. V lost 1 base and J lost 4, with 5 bases in between. In germline, CDR1 is SGHTA, CDR2 FQGNSA. CDR3 protein: CASSLGWYNEQFF. CDR3 DNA sequence: TGTGCCAGCAGCTTAGGATGGTACAATGAGCAGTTCTTC.

This clonotype was seen only a few times. V and J are TRBV2 and TRBJ1-2; 8 positions agree with TRBD1. Trimming took 11 bases from V and 2 from J; bases not matched to a gene: 7. The CDR3 is made up of 13 amino acids. Germline V gives CDR1 SNHLY, CDR2 FYNNEI. CDR3 loop: CASWTGSNYGYTF. The CDR3, as DNA: TGTGCCTCATGGACAGGGAGCAACTATGGCTACACCTTC.

The V call is TRBV5-6, the J call TRBJ1-5; D is unresolved. Trimming stripped 3 bases from V and 3 bases from J, with 10 bases between. There are 14 residues in the CDR3. Germline V gene data show CDR1 as SGHDT and CDR2 as YYEEEE. This CDR3 reads CASSSGSNNQPQHF. The CDR3 DNA reads TGTGCCAGCAGCTCCGGGTCTAACAATCAGCCCCAGCATTTT.

This clonotype was found a few times. The rearrangement links TRBV27 to TRBJ2-1; possible D gene TRBD1, 6 bases. Germline V gene sequence: CDR1 MNHEY, CDR2 SMNVEV (reference sequence). The CDR3 is made up of 14 amino acids. V dropped 1 base and J dropped 4 bases, with 8 bases sitting between them. Here the CDR3 reads CASSLLQGYNEQFF. The CDR3 DNA follows: TGTGCCAGCAGTTTATTACAGGGTTACAATGAGCAGTTCTTC.

The chain recombines TRBV10-3 with TRBJ1-4; D may be TRBD1 (5 bases). Germline CDR1 ENHRY, CDR2 SYGVKD. The CDR3 contains 15 residues. The germline V and J ends were trimmed by 2 bases and 0 bases, with 7 bases remaining between them. CDR3 in DNA: TGTGCCATCAGTGAGGGGGCAGCAACTAATGAAAAACTGTTTTTT. Translating gives CAISEGAATNEKLFF.

The chain carries TRBV6-1 and TRBJ2-5; possible D gene TRBD2, 5 bases. Trimming cost V 0 bases and J 6 bases, with 11 bases left between them. CDR1 MNHNS and CDR2 SASEGT come from the germline V gene. The CDR3 consists of 14 residues. Here the CDR3 reads CASSEAAGPQTQYF. The CDR3 DNA reads TGTGCCAGCAGTGAAGCGGCGGGTCCGCAGACCCAGTACTTC.

The chain couples TRBV20-1 to TRBJ2-7; the match to TRBD1 covers 9 bases. This CDR3 spans 14 amino acids. Trimming removed 2 bases from V and 6 bases from J; junction bases left unmatched: 8. Germline V CDR1 and CDR2: DFQATT, SNEGSKA (reference sequence). Written as DNA, the CDR3 is TGCAGTGCTAGATGGACAGGGGCGTCGGGCGAGCAGTACTTC. Amino acid sequence: CSARWTGASGEQYF.

This clonotype appeared a few times. This sequence joins TRBV10-3 and TRBJ2-7, with D possibly matching TRBD2 (5 bases). CDR3 length: 16 amino acids. Deletions cut 0 bases from V and 9 bases from J, with 21 bases between. Germline V lookup: CDR1 ENHRY, CDR2 SYGVKD. DNA for the CDR3: TGTGCCATCAGTGAGTCTGTCAACCGGGCGATACGGGGGCAGTACTTC. This sequence encodes CAISESVNRAIRGQYF.

The chain uses TRBV6-1 and TRBJ2-3; 12 bases are a match to TRBD2. The CDR3 runs to 16 residues. Germline loops: CDR1 MNHNS, CDR2 SASEGT. V was clipped by 6 bases and J by 3 bases; unmatched bases: 7. The CDR3 DNA follows: TGTGCCAGCAGCGCACTAGCGGGAGGAAGAACAGATACGCAGTATTTT. The encoded protein is CASSALAGGRTDTQYF.

The chain recombines TRBV5-1 with TRBJ2-1; 7 bases line up with TRBD2. CDR1 and CDR2 (germline): SGHRS, YFSETQ. This CDR3 is 18 amino acids long. The V and J ends lost 2 bases and 7 bases, in that order; junction bases with no gene match: 18. This chain's CDR3 is CASSFSWRESLPGNEQFF. CDR3 nucleotide sequence: TGCGCCAGCAGCTTTTCTTGGCGGGAGAGCCTCCCGGGGAATGAGCAGTTCTTC.

This clonotype was recorded a few times. The chain is built from TRBV3-1 and TRBJ2-2; TRBD1 aligns across 7 bases. CDR1 is LGHDT and CDR2 is YNNKEL in the germline V gene (reference sequence). The V gene end was trimmed by 1 base and the J gene end by 2 bases; junction bases not matched to a gene: 7. The CDR3 sequence is 17 residues long. The DNA for the CDR3 is TGTGCCAGCAGCCAAGGATTAGGGACAGTCAACACCGGGGAGCTGTTTTTT. It codes for CASSQGLGTVNTGELFF.

Of note for this clonotype: An end of the junction does not agree with germline; a read error may underlie this. This sequence joins TRBV7-8 and TRBJ2-7; weak D call: TRBD2 (5 bases). CDR3 length equals 15 residues. CDR1 is SGHVS, CDR2 FQNEAQ, per germline. This chain's CDR3 is CASSLLRGSSYEEYF. The CDR3 DNA reads as TGTGCTAGCAGCTTATTACGGGGATCTTCCTACGAGGAGTACTTC.

This clonotype came up many times. The chain is built from TRBV11-2 and TRBJ2-3; 7 bases are shared with TRBD2. The CDR3 loop spans 16 amino acids. Germline V gene sequence: CDR1 SGHAT, CDR2 FQNNGV. After removal of 2 bases from V and 3 bases from J, the junction contained 8 bases not matched to a gene. The CDR3 reads CASSLMAGVPTDTQYF. In DNA, the CDR3 is TGTGCCAGCAGCTTAATGGCGGGAGTTCCTACAGATACGCAGTATTTT.

This clonotype has more than one count but fewer than ten. CDR3 in DNA: TGTGCCAGCAGCTTAGTTGGCACAGGGGGACGCACAGATACGCAGTATTTT. Translation gives CASSLVGTGGRTDTQYF. This rearrangement joins TRBV7-2 to TRBJ2-3, with 8 bases identical to TRBD1. This CDR3 region has 17 residues. Germline loops: CDR1 SGHTA, CDR2 FQGNSA. V lost 1 base to trimming and J lost 1 base; unmatched junction nucleotides: 7.